The rows below give T cell receptor beta chains drawn from one sample of a study of blood T cell repertoires in COVID-19. TCRdb keeps only in-frame clones here, not all; method: immunoSEQ multiplex PCR. The data contain about 400,000 clones, 65% to 90% of them singletons. Source material: peripheral blood. These TCRs come from a woman aged 55-69 years with COVID-19, enrolled during active disease. The CDR3 runs from the conserved cysteine through the conserved F or W. The D gene is left open where the match is weak. Clone size is stated in some rows and not others, as once, few, many or a class when expanded.

V	D	size	J	length	CDR3	DNA
TRBV7-2	-	-	TRBJ1-5	14	CASSSQGPYQPQHF	TGTGCCAGCAGCTCGCAGGGGCCCTATCAGCCCCAGCATTTT
TRBV7-9	-	-	TRBJ1-1	14	CASSLGLPNTEAFF	TGTGCCAGCAGCCTAGGACTGCCGAACACTGAAGCTTTCTTT
TRBV10-3	TRBD1	-	TRBJ1-5	14	CAIQETGAGKPQHF	TGTGCCATCCAGGAGACAGGGGCGGGTAAGCCCCAGCATTTT
TRBV5-1	-	-	TRBJ1-1	15	CASTSSPRSDTEAFF	TGCGCCAGCACATCATCGCCTCGCTCGGACACTGAAGCTTTCTTT
TRBV9	TRBD1	-	TRBJ2-1	15	CASSVGQGDYNEQFF	TGTGCCAGCAGCGTGGGACAGGGAGATTACAATGAGCAGTTCTTC
TRBV29-1	-	-	TRBJ1-5	13	CSVGGGSNQPQHF	TGCAGCGTTGGGGGAGGTAGCAATCAGCCCCAGCATTTT
TRBV27	TRBD1	-	TRBJ1-1	14	CASSLRGQITEAFF	TGTGCCAGCAGTTTAAGGGGGCAGATCACTGAAGCTTTCTTT
TRBV7-3	TRBD2	-	TRBJ2-7	15	CASRRSPAGDYEQYF	TGTGCCAGCCGAAGATCCCCGGCGGGGGACTACGAGCAGTACTTC
TRBV7-2	TRBD2	-	TRBJ2-7	16	CASSLSGDLSSYEQYF	TGTGCCAGCAGCTTGAGCGGGGACCTGAGCTCCTACGAGCAGTACTTC
TRBV4-3	TRBD1	-	TRBJ2-7	17	CASSQDWGTGVYYEQYF	TGCGCCAGCAGCCAAGATTGGGGGACAGGGGTGTACTACGAGCAGTACTTC
TRBV21-1	-	-	TRBJ2-3	14	CASRTSPRTDTQYF	TGTGCCAGCAGAACTAGCCCCCGCACAGATACGCAGTATTTT
TRBV11-3	-	once	TRBJ2-7	14	CASSLGGQPYEQYF	TGTGCCAGCAGCTTAGGCGGACAGCCCTACGAGCAGTACTTC
TRBV20-1	-	-	TRBJ1-5	10	CRGRGQPQHF	TGCAGGGGTCGAGGACAGCCCCAGCATTTT
TRBV13	TRBD1	once	TRBJ2-7	14	CASSYGQGTYEQYF	TGTGCCAGCAGCTACGGACAGGGTACCTACGAGCAGTACTTC
TRBV19	TRBD2	-	TRBJ2-1	16	CASSKLAGSSYNEQFF	TGTGCCAGTAGTAAACTAGCGGGTAGCTCCTACAATGAGCAGTTCTTC
TRBV4-3	-	-	TRBJ2-7	15	CASSQDFQGTYEQYF	TGCGCCAGCAGCCAAGACTTCCAGGGCACCTACGAGCAGTACTTC
TRBV13	-	-	TRBJ1-1	14	CASSLRPPVSEAFF	TGTGCCAGCAGCTTACGCCCCCCGGTGAGTGAAGCTTTCTTT
TRBV7-2	-	-	TRBJ1-4	18	CASSFPPYRAHPSEKLFF	TGTGCCAGCAGCTTTCCCCCGTACAGGGCGCATCCAAGTGAAAAACTGTTTTTT
TRBV5-1	-	-	TRBJ1-3	15	CASSFSPGSGNTIYF	TGCGCCAGCAGCTTTTCCCCGGGTTCTGGAAACACCATATATTTT
TRBV7-2	TRBD1	few	TRBJ1-3	14	CASSPRTGVNTIYF	TGTGCCAGCAGCCCCCGGACAGGGGTAAACACCATATATTTT
TRBV6-6	TRBD1	-	TRBJ2-7	15	CASNTRGGALYEQYF	TGTGCCAGCAATACGAGAGGGGGCGCGTTGTACGAGCAGTACTTC
TRBV21-1	-	-	TRBJ2-1	16	CASSKVHCRLRNEQFF	TGTGCCAGCAGCAAAGTCCACTGCCGCCTTCGAAATGAGCAGTTCTTC
TRBV20-1	-	-	TRBJ1-2	15	CSASDSSRSGWGYTF	TGCAGTGCTAGTGATTCCTCGAGGAGTGGCTGGGGCTACACCTTC
TRBV27	-	-	TRBJ1-5	17	CASSLSPGGWGNQPQHF	TGTGCCAGCAGTTTGTCTCCGGGGGGGTGGGGGAATCAGCCCCAGCATTTT
TRBV27	TRBD1	once	TRBJ1-1	14	CASSSTGGRTEAFF	TGTGCCAGCAGTTCTACAGGGGGGAGAACTGAAGCTTTCTTT
TRBV5-1	TRBD1	-	TRBJ2-2	15	CASSRGQLPTGELFF	TGCGCCAGCAGCAGGGGACAGTTACCCACCGGGGAGCTGTTTTTT
TRBV6-2/TRBV6-3	-	-	TRBJ1-5	16	CASSIRGEGANQPQHF	TGTGCCAGCAGTATCAGGGGAGAAGGGGCCAATCAGCCCCAGCATTTT
TRBV10-3	TRBD1	-	TRBJ2-2	18	CAISGGRGQGSVTGELFF	TGTGCCATCAGCGGCGGTCGGGGACAGGGAAGTGTTACCGGGGAGCTGTTTTTT
TRBV11-3	-	few	TRBJ1-1	13	CASAKEMNTEAFF	TGTGCCAGCGCTAAGGAGATGAACACTGAAGCTTTCTTT
TRBV6-5	-	-	TRBJ2-3	14	CASTGQGKSDTQYF	TGTGCCAGCACGGGTCAGGGGAAGTCCGATACGCAGTATTTT
TRBV29-1	-	-	TRBJ2-3	13	CSVFRQGADTQYF	TGCAGCGTTTTCCGCCAGGGCGCGGATACGCAGTATTTT
TRBV5-6	TRBD1	-	TRBJ2-7	14	CASRAGDRGYEQYF	TGTGCCAGCAGAGCCGGGGACAGGGGTTACGAGCAGTACTTC
TRBV9	-	-	TRBJ1-2	14	CASSVGRGLYGYTF	TGTGCCAGCAGCGTCGGCAGGGGCCTTTATGGCTACACCTTC
TRBV6-5	-	once	TRBJ1-4	14	CASSRTGLDEKLFF	TGTGCCAGCAGTCGCACGGGGTTAGATGAAAAACTGTTTTTT
TRBV6-1	-	-	TRBJ1-5	15	CASSEDPGGNQPQHF	TGTGCCAGCAGTGAGGACCCAGGGGGCAATCAGCCCCAGCATTTT
TRBV7-2	-	-	TRBJ1-2	14	CASSHRGGDGGYTF	TGTGCCAGCAGTCACCGCGGAGGGGATGGAGGCTACACCTTC
TRBV12-3/TRBV12-4	-	-	TRBJ1-4	11	CASSPSRSLFF	TGTGCCAGCAGCCCCAGCAGGTCACTGTTTTTT
TRBV7-7	TRBD2	-	TRBJ2-5	16	CASSPRGTSGGETQYF	TGTGCCAGCAGCCCACGAGGGACTAGCGGGGGGGAGACCCAGTACTTC
TRBV27	TRBD1	-	TRBJ2-5	16	CASSFGGQGRGETQYF	TGTGCCAGCAGTTTCGGGGGACAGGGGAGGGGAGAGACCCAGTACTTC
TRBV5-1	TRBD1	-	TRBJ2-3	13	CASGGQSTDTQYF	TGCGCCAGCGGGGGACAGTCGACAGATACGCAGTATTTT
TRBV10-2	TRBD2	-	TRBJ2-5	15	CASRRDIAGQETQYF	TGCGCCAGCCGAAGGGATATAGCGGGGCAAGAGACCCAGTACTTC
TRBV3-1/TRBV3-2	-	-	TRBJ2-5	12	CASSRLQETQYF	TGTGCCAGCAGTCGACTTCAAGAGACCCAGTACTTC
TRBV4-1	TRBD2	-	TRBJ2-1	14	CASSRAGEVNEQFF	TGCGCCAGCAGCCGAGCGGGGGAGGTAAATGAGCAGTTCTTC
TRBV10-2	TRBD1	few	TRBJ1-5	13	CASRGGRNQPQHF	TGCGCCAGCAGAGGGGGCAGAAATCAGCCCCAGCATTTT
TRBV4-1	-	-	TRBJ1-5	14	CASSQELGRQPQHF	TGCGCCAGCAGCCAAGAACTGGGGCGTCAGCCCCAGCATTTT
TRBV12-3/TRBV12-4	-	-	TRBJ2-1	10	CASSLAQQFF	TGTGCCAGCAGTTTGGCCCAGCAGTTCTTC
TRBV18	-	-	TRBJ2-2	14	CASSPRAIPGELFF	TGTGCCAGCTCACCACGCGCAATTCCCGGGGAGCTGTTTTTT
TRBV11-3	-	-	TRBJ2-2	13	CASSATTGGELFF	TGTGCCAGCAGCGCCACAACGGGCGGGGAGCTGTTTTTT
TRBV12-3/TRBV12-4	-	-	TRBJ2-1	13	CASTPRGSDEQFF	TGTGCCAGCACCCCCCGGGGGTCCGATGAGCAGTTCTTC
TRBV4-1	-	-	TRBJ2-4	16	CASSQSPGDQVDIQYF	TGCGCCAGCAGCCAAAGTCCGGGGGATCAGGTTGACATTCAGTACTTC
TRBV28	-	-	TRBJ2-7	15	CASNKGGYGSYEQYF	TGTGCCAGCAACAAGGGGGGGTACGGATCCTACGAGCAGTACTTC
TRBV4-1	-	-	TRBJ2-1	14	CASSQDGLYNEQFF	TGCGCCAGCAGCCAAGATGGCCTTTACAATGAGCAGTTCTTC
TRBV5-1	TRBD1	-	TRBJ1-5	13	CASSPTGRQPQHF	TGCGCCAGCAGCCCGACAGGGAGGCAGCCCCAGCATTTT
TRBV7-2	TRBD1	-	TRBJ1-2	15	CASSSGTGSYYGYTF	TGTGCCAGCAGTTCCGGGACAGGGAGTTACTATGGCTACACCTTC
TRBV7-3	TRBD1	-	TRBJ1-6	16	CASSLRGQGIGSPLHF	TGTGCCAGCAGCCTCAGGGGACAGGGAATCGGTTCACCCCTCCACTTT